The TCR beta chain under discussion was sequenced for a study of blood T cell repertoires in COVID-19. CDR3 length: 14 residues. Germline V gene sequence: CDR1 LGHDT, CDR2 YNNKEL (reference sequence). The V segment lost 5 bases and the J segment 9 bases; nucleotides outside the gene matches: 8. The table came from immunoSEQ multiplex PCR; TCRdb's copy has only in-frame clones and leaves some out. The repertoire has roughly 250,000 clones, approximately 90% of them found once; the top ten carry around 0.87%. The TCR originated in a man aged 50-60 years who had been exposed to COVID-19. Source material: PBMCs or T cells enriched from blood (not recorded which). The chain employs TRBV3-1 (or the pseudogene TRBV3-2) and TRBJ2-1; 9 nucleotides line up with TRBD1. CDR3 region: CASSIRDRVGEQFF. DNA for the CDR3: TGTGCCAGCAGCATCCGGGACAGGGTTGGTGAGCAGTTCTTC.